This T cell receptor (beta chain) was recorded in a study of T cell responses to AZD1222 COVID-19 vaccine. Study outcomes and limitations: Nearly half of spike-specific TCRs reportedly go after variant regions that carry no mutations.

Concerning this clone: Its target is unknown.

The germline V gene encodes CDR1 SGHTA and CDR2 FQGTGA. The CDR3 contains 15 residues. V gave up 4 bases and J gave up 6 bases; unmatched junction bases: 11. Profiled with immunoSEQ multiplex PCR; TCRdb holds only in-frame clones, not every one. The data hold approximately 150,000 clones, with 90% to 95% observed a single time. This clonotype was obtained from an adult who received the AZD1222 COVID-19 vaccine. The sample in question was peripheral blood, obtained 28 days after the second AZD1222 dose. The chain uses TRBV7-3 and TRBJ1-2; 7 bases map to TRBD1. Here the CDR3 reads CASSSPGRTGHGYTF. The CDR3 nucleotides read TGTGCCAGCAGCTCCCCGGGAAGGACAGGCCATGGCTACACCTTC.